This T cell receptor beta chain was profiled in a study of blood T cell repertoires in COVID-19 (TCRdb year 2020). Study-level background: The collaborator samples originated in the United States, Italy and Spain and spanned the acute and convalescent phases of COVID-19. Where HLA class I and class II types were available, the types were taken from metadata supplied by the sample provider, not from assay-based typing. The material from the prospective study consisted of cDNA or gDNA derived from T cells, B-cell-depleted T cells, or PBMCs. The repertoires were released in a freely available public database meant as a resource for research on the immune response to SARS-CoV-2. The samples were drawn from the first 160 participants of the ongoing ImmuneRACE study and from 950 to 1,500 subjects provided by 6 global collaborators. The sample metadata nearly always contained a de-identified subject ID, COVID-19 status, age in years and sex. Deeply sampled blood TCRbeta repertoires from subjects exposed to, actively infected with, or recovered from COVID-19 were included in the dataset.

A remark on this clone: It lacks a known antigen. The sample holds no much larger clone one base away, and base qualities are not on file.

The full study reports these points: Clinical and demographic metadata were provided uncurated, with the amount varying by source and participant.

Between the V and J ends, shortened by 2 bases and 2 bases respectively, the junction contains 13 bases. Sequences MNHEY (CDR1) and SMNVEV (CDR2) are obtained from the germline V gene (reference sequence). The CDR3 spans 16 residues, from the cysteine through the phenylalanine. Only CDR3 DNA is held: 48 bases, read in frame from base 1. Whole blood was collected in K2EDTA tubes by collaborating institutions according to the institutions' own protocols. For TCRbeta analysis, collaborators shipped samples as frozen whole blood, isolated PBMCs, or DNA extracted from either of those sample types. TCRbeta CDR3 regions were amplified from genomic DNA by means of the immunoSEQ Assay, a bias-controlled multiplex PCR. As for the original processing: The number of nucleated cells in each sample was estimated by amplification of reference gene primers within the assay. To quantify the absolute abundance of each unique TCRbeta CDR3 rearrangement, sequence reads were collapsed and filtered. For each sample, productive Simpson clonality was calculated by taking the square root of Simpson's diversity index across productive rearrangements. TCRdb mirrors the immuneACCESS table, restricted to in-frame sequences. Some clones are absent from its copies; in checked studies, under half trace to an unresolved V gene, and the reason for the others is unknown. D and trimming were read from the DNA, whereas the V and J calls and clone size are those reported in that table. In this sample the table shows 120,000 to 150,000 clones, around four fifths of which occur a single time. The top ten clonotypes cover 2.5% to 3% of the sample.

The sequencing input was peripheral blood. The source of this sequence is a woman aged 40 to 50 with active or convalescent COVID-19. Recombination linked TRBV27 to TRBJ1-5; a weak D assignment points to TRBD1 (5 bases agree). CDR3 reads: CASSLRGFGGNQPQHF. The DNA reads TGTGCCAGCAGTTTACGGGGGTTTGGGGGCAATCAGCCCCAGCATTTT.